Listed below are T cell receptor beta chains from one sample, sequenced in a study of T cell responses to AZD1222 COVID-19 vaccine. The assay was immunoSEQ multiplex PCR, and TCRdb's table has in-frame clones only and misses some. The data contain some 110,000 clones, just over 85% of them singletons. The sequencing used peripheral blood, collected 28 days after the second AZD1222 dose. The source of these receptors is an adult who received the AZD1222 COVID-19 vaccine. Each CDR3 is given with its conserved first and last residue. D genes are given only for firm matches. Not every row has a clone size; where given, it reads once, few, many or a size class.

cdr3_nt cdr3_aa j_call v_call clone_size d_call
TGTGCCAGCAGCTTGTCGGGCTATGGCTACACCTTC CASSLSGYGYTF TRBJ1-2 TRBV5-6 once -
TGTGCCAGTTGGACAGGGGGCGCGTACGAGCAGTACTTC CASWTGGAYEQYF TRBJ2-7 TRBV27 - TRBD1
TGTGCCAGCAGCGTAGAGGGCAGGAACTATGGCTACACCTTC CASSVEGRNYGYTF TRBJ1-2 TRBV9 - -
TGTGCCAGCTCATCAGGGACAGGGGGCCATGGCTACACCTTC CASSSGTGGHGYTF TRBJ1-2 TRBV18 - TRBD1
TGTGCCAGTAGTACACCTCAGGGCAGCTCCTACGAGCAGTACTTC CASSTPQGSSYEQYF TRBJ2-7 TRBV19 - -
TGCGCCAGCAGCCAGGGGATGGACACTGAAGCTTTCTTT CASSQGMDTEAFF TRBJ1-1 TRBV4-3 - -
TGTGCCAGCAGCTTAGCGGACAGGGCTTCACCCCTCCACTTT CASSLADRASPLHF TRBJ1-6 TRBV7-2 - TRBD1
TGTGCCAGTAGTATATATCAATATGGACTTAGCAATCAGCCCCAGCATTTT CASSIYQYGLSNQPQHF TRBJ1-5 TRBV19 - -
TGTGCCAGCAGCCCTCGACTAGCGGGGGGGGGAGATACGCAGTATTTT CASSPRLAGGGDTQYF TRBJ2-3 TRBV3-1/TRBV3-2 - TRBD2
TGTGCCAGCTCACCTCTTGGGGGTCGAAGATCAAGTGGCTACACCTTC CASSPLGGRRSSGYTF TRBJ1-2 TRBV18 - -
TGTGCCAGCAGCTTAGATCCTAGCGGGGAATCCTACAATGAGCAGTTCTTC CASSLDPSGESYNEQFF TRBJ2-1 TRBV11-3 - TRBD2
TGTGCCAGCCGAAAAGAGTCCACGGGACACCGAACCTACGAGCAGTACTTC CASRKESTGHRTYEQYF TRBJ2-7 TRBV28 - -
TGTGCCAGCAGCTCACAGGGTCTCAATGAGCAGTTCTTC CASSSQGLNEQFF TRBJ2-1 TRBV7-2 - -
TGTGCCAGCAGCCAAGCGGGGGGGCTGGCCGGGGAGCTGTTTTTT CASSQAGGLAGELFF TRBJ2-2 TRBV14 - TRBD2
TGTGCCAGCAGACAGGGCCCGAATTCACCCCTCCACTTT CASRQGPNSPLHF TRBJ1-6 TRBV12-3/TRBV12-4 - -
TGTGCCAGCAGCTCAACAAGGAGCTATGGCTACACCTTC CASSSTRSYGYTF TRBJ1-2 TRBV7-3 - -
TGCGCCAGCAGCCAAGGAGTTTGGGGGGGCTCCTACGAGCAGTACTTC CASSQGVWGGSYEQYF TRBJ2-7 TRBV4-3 - TRBD2
TGTGCCAGCAGCTTAGCGCGAACGGGGGGGAATCTTAGGGATACGCAGTATTTT CASSLARTGGNLRDTQYF TRBJ2-3 TRBV7-8 - TRBD2
TGTGCCAGCAGTTTAGGTGGGGGAGGACAGCCCCAGCATTTT CASSLGGGGQPQHF TRBJ1-5 TRBV27 once -